The 7 T cell receptor beta chains in this list originate from one sample, sequenced in a study of CD8 T cells in ankylosing spondylitis. TCRdb called the 5' RACE reads again in MiXCR, with one record for every CDR3 protein. The sample carries a few hundred thousand distinct CDR3 sequences, more than 15% recorded once. The sequencing sample was made of blood, either unsorted or a sorted T cell fraction (not recorded which). These receptors originate from a male donor with ankylosing spondylitis or in good health (not recorded which).

The chain is built from TRBV6-1 and TRBJ2-2; D uncertain. The CDR3 length is 15 residues. CDR1 MNHNS and CDR2 SASEGT come from the germline V gene. V was pared by 2 bases and J by 1 base, with 8 bases between. The CDR3 is CASSERQRNTGELFF. CDR3 DNA sequence: TGTGCCAGCAGTGAACGGCAGAGGAACACCGGGGAGCTGTTTTTT.

This clonotype was observed many times. The rearrangement joins TRBV12-3 or TRBV12-4 to TRBJ2-7, with 7 bases fitting TRBD1. The CDR3 is 12 amino acids. V shed 8 bases and J 1 base; nucleotides not matched to a gene: 2. CDR3: CASRDRSYEQYF. Written as DNA, the CDR3 is TGTGCCAGCCGGGACAGATCCTACGAGCAGTACTTC.

The rearrangement uses TRBV27 and TRBJ2-5; 10 bases match TRBD2. The CDR3 length is 16 residues. The germline V gene encodes CDR1 MNHEY and CDR2 SMNVEV (reference sequence). The ends lost 2 bases at V and 4 bases at J; junction bases unmatched: 7. The CDR3 nucleotides read TGTGCCAGCAGTTTAGATAGCGGGAGGCCGGGAGAGACCCAGTACTTC. Translating it yields CASSLDSGRPGETQYF.

This clonotype was detected ten times or more. Here the CDR3 reads CASSLEGTGGWEQFF. The CDR3 region has the DNA TGTGCCAGCAGCTTAGAAGGGACAGGGGGCTGGGAGCAGTTCTTC. The V gene is TRBV7-2, the J gene TRBJ2-1; 12 positions agree with TRBD1. With 1 base clipped from V and 10 bases from J, the junction kept 5 bases outside the gene matches. The CDR3 extends over 15 amino acids. Germline CDR1 is SGHTA and CDR2 is FQGNSA.

V is TRBV7-9 and J is TRBJ2-3, with D perhaps TRBD2 (6 bases). Trimming removed 1 base from V and 6 bases from J, with 14 bases in between. Germline lookup yields CDR1 SEHNR and CDR2 FQNEAQ (reference sequence). The CDR3 runs 15 residues. CDR3 in DNA: TGTGCCAGCAGCTTAGAGCTAGCCGCGGGGGATACGCAGTATTTT. Protein: CASSLELAAGDTQYF.

Many counts were recorded for this clonotype. This chain joins TRBV11-2 and TRBJ1-5; TRBD1 is a possible D gene (5 bases). Between the trimmed V and J ends, which lost 2 bases and 0 bases, there was a span of 20 bases. The CDR3 is 19 residues long. CDR1 SGHAT and CDR2 FQNNGV come from the germline V gene. The chain's CDR3 is CASSLSAGSGGNSNQPQHF. The CDR3 DNA follows: TGTGCCAGCAGCTTAAGTGCCGGGTCGGGGGGGAATAGCAATCAGCCCCAGCATTTT.

This chain links TRBV24-1 with TRBJ2-3; 10 bases align to TRBD2. The CDR3 runs 17 residues. The J segment lost 2 bases and the V segment lost 4 bases, leaving 8 bases of the junction unmatched. The germline V gene has CDR1 KGHDR and CDR2 SFDVKD. Here the CDR3 reads CATSDPLAGVNTDTQYF. DNA of the CDR3: TGTGCCACCAGTGACCCCCTAGCGGGGGTAAACACAGATACGCAGTATTTT.